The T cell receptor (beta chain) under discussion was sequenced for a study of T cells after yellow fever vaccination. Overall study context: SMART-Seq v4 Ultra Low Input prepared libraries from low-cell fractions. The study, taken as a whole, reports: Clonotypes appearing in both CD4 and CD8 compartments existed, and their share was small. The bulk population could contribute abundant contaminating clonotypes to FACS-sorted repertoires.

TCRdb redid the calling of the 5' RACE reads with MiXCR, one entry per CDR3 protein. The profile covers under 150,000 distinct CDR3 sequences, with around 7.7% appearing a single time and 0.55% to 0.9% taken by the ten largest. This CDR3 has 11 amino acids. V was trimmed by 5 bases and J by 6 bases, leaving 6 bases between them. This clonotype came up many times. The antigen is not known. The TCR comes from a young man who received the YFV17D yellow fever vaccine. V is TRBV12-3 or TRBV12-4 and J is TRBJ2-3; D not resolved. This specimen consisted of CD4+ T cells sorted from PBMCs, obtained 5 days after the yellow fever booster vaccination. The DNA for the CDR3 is TGTGCCAGCAGTCCCACGGATACGCAGTATTTT. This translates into CASSPTDTQYF.